This TCR beta chain originates from a study of PD-1 blockade in classical Hodgkin lymphoma. Regarding the study as a whole: Some patients started nivolumab under 1 year after ASCT, and they were excluded. When set against healthy donors, newly diagnosed patients were reported to show lower baseline TCR diversity.

About this clone: The antigen is not known.

Relapse was seen in all patients after autologous stem cell transplantation, and brentuximab vedotin exposure was variable. With magnetic negative selection, CD4+ T cells were purified from PBMCs that had been thawed. Some clones are missing from TCRdb's copy, which holds only in-frame ones; the method was immunoSEQ multiplex PCR. The repertoire holds approximately 28,000 clones, roughly 80% seen once, with 2% to 2.5% in the top ten. Sequenced here: CD4+ T cells from blood, sampled at baseline. The receptor comes from a human donor with classical Hodgkin lymphoma.

Here the CDR3 reads CASSWYTKAGDTEAFF. The DNA for the CDR3 is TGTGCCAGCAGCTGGTATACCAAGGCCGGGGACACTGAAGCTTTCTTT. This chain connects TRBV5-8 to TRBJ1-1; the D is unclear. V lost 3 bases to trimming and J lost 3 bases, with 18 bases between them. Germline V gene lookup returns CDR1 SGHTS and CDR2 YDEGEE. There are 16 residues in the CDR3.